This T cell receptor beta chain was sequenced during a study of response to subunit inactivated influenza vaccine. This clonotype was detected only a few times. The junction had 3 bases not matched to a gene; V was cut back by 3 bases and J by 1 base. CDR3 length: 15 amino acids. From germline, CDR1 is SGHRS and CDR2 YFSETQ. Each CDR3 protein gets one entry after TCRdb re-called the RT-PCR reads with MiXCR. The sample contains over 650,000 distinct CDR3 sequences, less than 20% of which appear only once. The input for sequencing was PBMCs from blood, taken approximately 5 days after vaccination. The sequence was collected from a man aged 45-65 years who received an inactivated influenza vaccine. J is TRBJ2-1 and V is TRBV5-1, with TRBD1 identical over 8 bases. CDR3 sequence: CASSYGTGSYNEQFF. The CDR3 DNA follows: TGCGCCAGCAGCTACGGGACAGGTTCCTACAATGAGCAGTTCTTC.